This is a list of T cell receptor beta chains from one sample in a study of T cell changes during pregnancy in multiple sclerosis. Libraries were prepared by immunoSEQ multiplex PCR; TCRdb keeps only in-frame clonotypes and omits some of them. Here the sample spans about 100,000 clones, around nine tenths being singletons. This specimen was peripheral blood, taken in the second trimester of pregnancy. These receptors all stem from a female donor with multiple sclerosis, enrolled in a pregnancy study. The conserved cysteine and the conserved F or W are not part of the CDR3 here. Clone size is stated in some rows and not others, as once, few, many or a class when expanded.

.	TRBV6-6	ASSLRLPSTDTQY
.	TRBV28	ASSSRDRDYEQY
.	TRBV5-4	ASSLVQSDGYT
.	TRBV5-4	ASSQQGNTEAF
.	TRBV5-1	ASSLGGTGSEAF
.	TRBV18	ASSQRQGADTQY
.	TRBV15	ATSPNPDYGYT
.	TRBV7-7	ASSFRVNTEAF
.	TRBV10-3	AISASGLDTQY
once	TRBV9	ASSVVGTGGEDEQY
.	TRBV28	ASGGREGPYEQY
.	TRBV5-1	ASSGGTGPTYEQY
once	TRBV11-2	ASSLYRTATTDTQY
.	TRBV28	ASRMAGGIYNEQF
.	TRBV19	ASSMHGDTQY
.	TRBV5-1	ASSLEQTLSQETQY